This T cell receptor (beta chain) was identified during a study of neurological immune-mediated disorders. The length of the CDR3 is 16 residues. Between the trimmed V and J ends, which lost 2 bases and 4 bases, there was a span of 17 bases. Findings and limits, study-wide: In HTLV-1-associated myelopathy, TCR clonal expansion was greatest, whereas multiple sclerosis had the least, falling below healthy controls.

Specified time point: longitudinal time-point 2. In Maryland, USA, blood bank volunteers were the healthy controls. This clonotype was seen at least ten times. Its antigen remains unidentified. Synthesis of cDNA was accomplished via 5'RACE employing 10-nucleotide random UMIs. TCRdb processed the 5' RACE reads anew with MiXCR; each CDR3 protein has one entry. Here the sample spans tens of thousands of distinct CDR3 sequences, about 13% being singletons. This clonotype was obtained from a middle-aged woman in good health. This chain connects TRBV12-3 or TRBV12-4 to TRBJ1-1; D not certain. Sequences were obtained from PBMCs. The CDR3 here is CASSLTGYPRATEAFF. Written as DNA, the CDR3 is TGTGCCAGCAGTTTAACGGGTTACCCTCGGGCCACTGAAGCTTTCTTT.